The present T cell receptor beta chain was sequenced within a study of cytomegalovirus exposure and HLA in healthy donors. Method: immunoSEQ multiplex PCR; TCRdb's copy keeps in-frame clones and lacks some. The sample lists about 170,000 clones, around nine tenths occurring once. Findings and limits, study-wide: Generally TCR sequences proved uncommon, though certain public TCRs appeared in numerous donors. In vitro testing confirmed a few CMV-associated chains as specific for CMV antigens. Using the classifier, cytomegalovirus status was reportedly diagnosed with high specificity and sensitivity. The authors enumerated roughly 180 TCR beta chains as linked to cytomegalovirus.

The germline V gene has CDR1 WNHNN and CDR2 SYGVQD (reference sequence). The CDR3 totals 14 residues. The V gene lost 0 bases and the J gene lost 4 bases, with 9 bases spanning the gap. Notes on this clone: Antigen specificity is unknown.

The rearrangement uses TRBV10-1 and TRBJ1-1; no definite D call. The TCR sequence derives from a woman aged 25-40 years in good health and CMV-seronegative. Sample: PBMCs. In DNA, the CDR3 is TGCGCCAGCAGTGAGTCTGACTTCAGCACTGAAGCTTTCTTT. Translating gives CASSESDFSTEAFF.